Following are 32 T cell receptor beta chains from one sample sequenced in a study of OX40 agonist ivuxolimab in advanced cancers. Library preparation used the immunoSEQ multiplex PCR assay. The table comes from immuneACCESS by way of TCRdb, which keeps in-frame sequences with V and J called. Part of the clones is missing from these tables; in studies checked, under half for an unresolved V gene and the rest for unknown reasons. The sample table shows tens of thousands of clones, and 85% are seen once. The ten largest account for about 0.76% of the sample. The sample here was CD4+ or CD8+ T cells sorted from blood, taken in a trial of the OX40 agonist ivuxolimab. The receptors were sampled from an adult with an advanced solid tumor such as melanoma, head and neck, liver or kidney cancer.

This clone was counted once. The rearrangement joins TRBV28 to TRBJ1-5; D call uncertain. Trimming shortened V by 3 bases and J by 6 bases, and 6 bases separated the two germline ends. The length of the CDR3 is 12 residues. Per the germline V gene, CDR1 is MDHEN and CDR2 is SYDVKM. In nucleotides, the CDR3 is TGTGCCAGCAGTTTCTGGGCTCAGCCCCAGCATTTT. Translated: CASSFWAQPQHF.

The chain employs TRBV27 and TRBJ2-4; perhaps TRBD1 as D (8 bases). Germline values: CDR1 MNHEY, CDR2 SMNVEV (reference sequence). This CDR3 region has 18 residues. V dropped 5 bases and J dropped 0 bases, with 20 bases sitting between them. The CDR3 sequence: CASSPLKQGGIAKNIQYF. CDR3 sequence (DNA): TGTGCCAGCAGTCCACTGAAACAGGGGGGGATAGCCAAAAACATTCAGTACTTC.

A few counts support this clone. The chain carries TRBV7-7 and TRBJ2-5; possible D gene TRBD1, 5 bases. The CDR3 runs to 15 residues. Germline CDR1 SSHAT, CDR2 FNYEAQ (reference sequence). V lost 5 bases, J lost 5 bases, and 18 bases lay in between. In DNA, the CDR3 is TGTGCCAGCAGCCCAACCGGCAGGGTGTCGGAGACCCAGTACTTC. It yields the protein CASSPTGRVSETQYF. Filled out from reference TRBV7-7 and TRBJ2-5, the complete variable domain reads GAGVSQSPRYKVTKRGQDVTLRCDPISSHATLYWYQQALGQGPEFLTYFNYEAQPDKSGLPSDRFSAERPEGSISTLTIQRTEQRDSAMYRCASSPTGRVSETQYFGPGTRLLVL.

The chain recombines TRBV11-2 with TRBJ1-3; D is possibly TRBD1 (5 bases). Deletions cut 5 bases from V and 0 bases from J, with 20 bases between. Germline CDR1 and CDR2: SGHAT and FQNNGV. The CDR3 length is 18 residues. Here the CDR3 DNA reads TGTGCCAGCAGCCGCGCCGTGGGGACGGCTAGCTCTGGAAACACCATATATTTT. Translated, it gives CASSRAVGTASSGNTIYF.

The chain is built from TRBV7-9 and TRBJ1-4; D ambiguous. This CDR3 is 13 amino acids long. Trimming pared 1 base from V and 4 bases from J, leaving 4 bases between. Germline lookup yields CDR1 SEHNR and CDR2 FQNEAQ (reference sequence). CDR3 nucleotide sequence: TGTGCCAGCAGCTTAGGGAATAATGAAAAACTGTTTTTT. This encodes CASSLGNNEKLFF. The entire variable domain, with the rest obtained from reference TRBV7-9 and TRBJ1-4, is as follows: DTGVSQNPRHKITKRGQNVTFRCDPISEHNRLYWYRQTLGQGPEFLTYFQNEAQLEKSRLLSDRFSAERPKGSFSTLEIQRTEQGDSAMYLCASSLGNNEKLFFGSGTQLSVL.

This chain connects TRBV5-1 to TRBJ2-1, with 7 bases identical to TRBD1. V lost 0 bases and J lost 8; bases outside the gene matches: 2. There are 13 residues in the CDR3. In germline, CDR1 is SGHRS, CDR2 YFSETQ. CDR3 region: CASSLEGAYEQFF. The CDR3 DNA reads TGCGCCAGCAGCTTGGAGGGGGCGTATGAGCAGTTCTTC.

The chain links TRBV29-1 to TRBJ1-2; 10 bases match TRBD1. Germline-derived CDR1 and CDR2 are SQVTM and ANQGSEA. CDR3 length: 13 residues. Losses at the gene ends were 7 bases for V and 4 bases for J; bases not matched to a gene: 6. CDR3 sequence (DNA): TGCAGCGCAGGGACAGGGGAGTCCTATGGCTACACCTTC. Encoded protein: CSAGTGESYGYTF.

This clone was seen a few times. This sequence joins TRBV27 and TRBJ1-1, with TRBD1 matching 7 bases. Germline lookup yields CDR1 MNHEY and CDR2 SMNVEV (reference sequence). The trim removed 3 bases at V and 1 base at J, leaving 2 bases unmatched. This CDR3 comprises 14 residues. For the CDR3, the DNA is TGTGCCAGCAGTTTGGGACAGAAGAACACTGAAGCTTTCTTT. The encoded protein is CASSLGQKNTEAFF.

This clone appeared a single time. The chain employs TRBV28 and TRBJ1-6; 10 bases match TRBD1. CDR1 is MDHEN, CDR2 SYDVKM, per germline. The CDR3 extends over 17 amino acids. With 7 bases clipped from V and 7 bases from J, the junction kept 13 bases outside the gene matches. Here the CDR3 reads CASKVMGQGFGNSPLHF. CDR3 coding DNA: TGTGCCAGCAAAGTTATGGGACAGGGGTTTGGAAATTCACCCCTCCACTTT.

The chain has TRBV6-6 and TRBJ2-1; D is perhaps TRBD2 (6 bases). Germline CDR1 reads MNHNY; CDR2 reads SVGAGI (reference sequence). V was clipped by 6 bases and J by 5 bases, with 11 bases between them. The CDR3 loop spans 13 amino acids. The CDR3 DNA is TGTGCCAGCAGCTCGGGACTTAACAATGAGCAGTTCTTC. Amino acids: CASSSGLNNEQFF.

The J gene is TRBJ1-1, the V gene TRBV7-8, with unresolved D. The germline gives CDR1 SGHVS, CDR2 FQNEAQ. V was clipped by 1 base and J by 1 base, with 4 bases between them. The CDR3 covers 13 residues. For the CDR3, the DNA is TGTGCCAGCAGCTTAGTTCCGAACACTGAAGCTTTCTTT. Its translation: CASSLVPNTEAFF.

In this sample, this clone is medium-sized (0.01 to 0.1%). The chain carries TRBV2 and TRBJ1-5; D unresolved. The CDR3 is 13 residues long. Trimming pared 4 bases from V and 1 base from J, leaving 5 bases between. The germline CDR1 and CDR2 sequences are SNHLY and FYNNEI. The CDR3 sequence: CASSGMSNQPQHF. CDR3 nucleotide sequence: TGTGCCAGCAGTGGAATGAGCAATCAGCCCCAGCATTTT.

The rearrangement links TRBV5-1 to TRBJ2-4; TRBD1 or TRBD2 may be the D gene (6 bases each). V lost 0 bases and J 6 bases, leaving 13 bases between the germline ends. CDR1 and CDR2 (germline): SGHRS, YFSETQ. The CDR3 extends over 15 amino acids. The CDR3 DNA follows: TGCGCCAGCAGCTTGGAGGGCAGGGGAGGAAACATTCAGTACTTC. This sequence encodes CASSLEGRGGNIQYF.

The V and J genes are TRBV28 and TRBJ1-5; maybe TRBD1 (6 bases). The CDR3 totals 15 residues. V shed 4 bases and J shed 6 bases, with 16 bases lying between them. Germline V CDR1 and CDR2: MDHEN, SYDVKM. The CDR3 DNA is TGTGCCAGCAGTTCCCCTTACAGGGTTGGTCAGCCCCAGCATTTT. Translating gives CASSSPYRVGQPQHF.

The chain has TRBV11-3 and TRBJ2-1, with no clear D. Germline-derived CDR1 and CDR2 are SGHNT and YENEEA. Trimming left V 5 bases short and J 0 bases short, with 5 bases between. There are 13 residues in the CDR3. This CDR3 is CASSPSSYNEQFF. DNA of the CDR3: TGTGCCAGCAGCCCTAGCTCCTACAATGAGCAGTTCTTC.

The rearrangement joins TRBV10-2 to TRBJ2-3; D is uncertain. Germline V gives CDR1 WSHSY, CDR2 SAAADI. The germline V and J ends were trimmed by 4 bases and 8 bases, with 10 bases remaining between them. The CDR3 length is 12 residues. The CDR3 DNA reads as TGCGCCAGCAGTGTCCACGACGGTACGCAGTATTTT. Amino acid sequence: CASSVHDGTQYF.

This clone has only one observation. The V gene is TRBV4-2, the J gene TRBJ1-2, with 10 bases that match TRBD1. This CDR3 comprises 15 residues. V dropped 0 bases and J dropped 7; count of bases not matched to a gene: 5. The V gene's germline CDR1 is LGHNA and CDR2 YNFKEQ. CDR3 protein: CASSQERQGARGYTF. The CDR3 nucleotides are TGTGCCAGCAGCCAAGAAAGACAGGGGGCGCGTGGCTACACCTTC.

The CDR3 is CATSREDRKETQYF. The CDR3 nucleotides are TGTGCCACCAGCAGAGAAGATCGAAAGGAGACCCAGTACTTC. V is TRBV15 and J is TRBJ2-5, with D uncertain. The CDR3 runs 14 residues. Germline assignment: CDR1 LNHNV and CDR2 YYDKDF (reference sequence). With 0 bases removed from V and 5 bases from J, the gap between germline ends came to 10 bases.

The chain couples TRBV27 to TRBJ2-4; TRBD2 aligns across 13 bases. The V gene end was trimmed by 5 bases and the J gene end by 0 bases; junction bases not matched to a gene: 10. The CDR3 is 19 amino acids. CDR1 is MNHEY, CDR2 SMNVEV, per germline (reference sequence). DNA for the CDR3: TGTGCCAGCAGTGAGACTAGCGGGGGGAACGAACTAGCCAAAAACATTCAGTACTTC. It codes for CASSETSGGNELAKNIQYF.

In regard to this clone: One end of the junction does not line up with germline, which may come from a read error. Other DNA sequences in this sample translate to the same CDR3. The chain links TRBV28 to TRBJ1-2; no reliable D call. The CDR3 sequence is 12 residues long. CDR1 is MDHEN, CDR2 SYDVKM, per germline. The CDR3 coding sequence is TGCGCCAGCACCGCGAATAACTATGGCTACACCTTC. This translates into CASTANNYGYTF.

The gene calls are TRBV5-1 and TRBJ2-3; 14 bases fit TRBD2. Germline CDR1 reads SGHRS; CDR2 reads YFSETQ. V gave up 5 bases and J gave up 3 bases; unmatched junction bases: 8. The CDR3 has 17 residues. The CDR3 DNA reads as TGCGCCAGCAGATCCGGGACTAGCGGGGGAGTAACAGATACGCAGTATTTT. Amino acid sequence: CASRSGTSGGVTDTQYF.

The chain uses TRBV2 and TRBJ2-7, with 11 bases aligning to TRBD2. V shed 6 bases and J 2 bases; nucleotides not matched to a gene: 6. The CDR3 length is 15 residues. The germline V gene has CDR1 SNHLY and CDR2 FYNNEI. CDR3 DNA sequence: TGTGCCAGCAGCCCAACTAGCGGGGGTACCTACGAGCAGTACTTC. Protein: CASSPTSGGTYEQYF.

This chain connects TRBV10-3 to TRBJ2-1; TRBD2 matches at 11 bases. The CDR3 sequence is 13 residues long. The ends lost 10 bases at V and 6 bases at J; junction bases unmatched: 5. The germline gives CDR1 ENHRY, CDR2 SYGVKD. DNA for the CDR3: TGTGCCACCATAGCGGGGGGGGGCAATGAGCAGTTCTTC. Translating gives CATIAGGGNEQFF.

This sequence joins TRBV27 and TRBJ2-1; 10 bases agree with TRBD2. Germline assignment: CDR1 MNHEY and CDR2 SMNVEV (reference sequence). There are 16 residues in the CDR3. The V gene end was trimmed by 1 base and the J gene end by 2 bases; junction bases not matched to a gene: 2. The DNA for the CDR3 is TGTGCCAGCAGTTTATTCCTAGCGGGGGCCTACAATGAGCAGTTCTTC. It encodes CASSLFLAGAYNEQFF.

This chain links TRBV18 with TRBJ2-5; 12 bases match TRBD2. This CDR3 has 14 residues. Trimming removed 8 bases from V and 2 bases from J; junction bases left unmatched: 3. The germline V gene has CDR1 KGHSH and CDR2 LQKENI. The CDR3 DNA is TGTGCCAGCCCAGGACTAGCGGGGCAAGAGACCCAGTACTTC. Translated: CASPGLAGQETQYF.

The rearrangement uses TRBV7-2 and TRBJ1-3; D may be TRBD1 (5 bases). The germline V gene encodes CDR1 SGHTA and CDR2 FQGNSA. The CDR3 is 17 residues long. Trimming cost V 3 bases and J 0 bases, with 15 bases left between them. This chain's CDR3 is CASSFSSRALSGNTIYF. The CDR3 DNA is TGTGCCAGCAGCTTTTCAAGCAGGGCCCTCTCTGGAAACACCATATATTTT.

The chain has TRBV7-2 and TRBJ2-7; TRBD1 matches 7 bases. V lost 1 base, J lost 5 bases, and 5 bases stayed unmatched. The CDR3 is 14 residues long. Germline CDR1 SGHTA, CDR2 FQGNSA. CDR3 DNA sequence: TGTGCCAGCAGCTTAGGGGACAGTAGGAACGAGCAGTACTTC. Its protein product is CASSLGDSRNEQYF.

The chain recombines TRBV5-6 with TRBJ2-1; TRBD2 agrees at 8 bases. This CDR3 has 14 residues. V shed 0 bases, J shed 6 bases, and the junction held 2 bases outside the gene matches. Germline CDR1 reads SGHDT; CDR2 reads YYEEEE. The DNA of the CDR3 is TGTGCCAGCAGCTTGGGTGGGACTAGCAATGAGCAGTTCTTC. Translating gives CASSLGGTSNEQFF.

The chain links TRBV5-4 to TRBJ2-2; D perhaps matches TRBD1 (5 bases). V was cut by 4 bases and J by 6 bases, with 13 bases left in between. This CDR3 has 14 residues. Germline CDR1 reads SGHNT; CDR2 reads YYREEE (reference sequence). The CDR3 reads CASSKRLGPGELFF. The CDR3 bases are TGTGCCAGCAGCAAGCGTCTGGGGCCCGGGGAGCTGTTTTTT.

The chain uses TRBV6-5 and TRBJ2-7, with TRBD2 identical over 9 bases. The CDR3 spans 15 residues. CDR1 is MNHEY, CDR2 SVGAGI, per germline. V lost 2 bases and J lost 3; bases outside the gene matches: 5. The CDR3 loop reads CASSYGASGDYEQYF. The CDR3 DNA reads as TGTGCCAGCAGTTACGGGGCTAGCGGGGACTACGAGCAGTACTTC.

The chain links TRBV7-2 to TRBJ1-5; D not resolved. Trimming pared 1 base from V and 3 bases from J, leaving 10 bases between. This CDR3 has 15 residues. The germline gives CDR1 SGHTA, CDR2 FQGNSA. The CDR3 DNA follows: TGTGCCAGCAGCTTAGGAGGACGTATCAATCAGCCCCAGCATTTT. Encoded protein: CASSLGGRINQPQHF.

V and J are TRBV19 and TRBJ2-3; 8 bases map to TRBD2. This CDR3 is built from 14 residues. V trimming: 7 bases; J trimming: 3 bases; junction bases outside the gene matches: 6. Germline V gene data show CDR1 as LNHDA and CDR2 as SQIVND (reference sequence). The CDR3 region is CASKSGSFTDTQYF. CDR3 DNA: TGTGCCAGTAAGAGCGGGAGTTTTACAGATACGCAGTATTTT.